This T cell receptor beta chain was recovered during a study of blood T cell repertoires in COVID-19. The germline gives CDR1 MNHNY, CDR2 SVGAGI (reference sequence). V lost 0 bases and J lost 5; bases outside the gene matches: 10. The CDR3 is 16 amino acids. The assay was immunoSEQ multiplex PCR, and TCRdb's table has in-frame clones only and misses some. The sample records approximately 280,000 clones, roughly 91% being singletons. The rearrangement joins TRBV6-6 to TRBJ2-7; the match to TRBD2 covers 7 bases. Sequencing was carried out using peripheral blood. The TCR was taken from a middle-aged man with acute or convalescent COVID-19. The CDR3 DNA follows: TGTGCCAGCAGTTACTCGATGGGGACTACATGGGACGAGCAGTACTTC. Translated, it gives CASSYSMGTTWDEQYF.